This T cell receptor beta chain is from a study of T cell responses to AZD1222 COVID-19 vaccine. Assay: immunoSEQ multiplex PCR; the TCRdb copy retains only in-frame clones and omits some. The sample includes fewer than 150,000 clones, 88% of them seen just once. Germline V gene sequence: CDR1 SEHNR, CDR2 FQNEAQ (reference sequence). Trimming pared 5 bases from V and 10 bases from J, leaving 27 bases between. There are 18 residues in the CDR3. Study outcomes and limitations: Just a handful of AZD1222 recipients were seropositive at baseline.

A remark on this clone: Its target is unknown.

This chain joins TRBV7-9 and TRBJ1-6; D is unresolved. This receptor was identified in an adult in good health. The source was peripheral blood, collected on day 0 of AZD1222 vaccination. The CDR3 reads CASSQSARYQDRGSPLHF. CDR3 DNA sequence: TGTGCCAGCAGCCAGTCCGCCAGGTACCAGGACCGTGGCTCACCCCTCCACTTT.